The sequence of this T cell receptor beta chain was determined in a study of identical twins. The CDR3 runs to 13 residues. CDR1 and CDR2 from the germline V gene are SGHAT and FQNNGV. Template switching created a universal primer site, and the cDNA included unique molecular identifiers. TCRdb re-called the 5' RACE reads with MiXCR, one entry per CDR3 protein. The data contain hundreds of thousands of distinct CDR3 sequences, around 12% of them singletons. As for this clonotype: The germline gene is not matched at one end of the junction; a read error may be the cause.

This sample was also put to use in a study of yellow fever vaccine responses in identical twins.

The sequencing sample was made of PBMCs. The receptor's source is a woman aged 18-35 years in good health. The V call is TRBV11-2, the J call TRBJ2-1; 8 bases align to TRBD2. The CDR3 coding sequence is TGTGCCAGCAGCCTAGTAGGGGGACTAGTTCTCGTCTTC. It is translated as CASSLVGGLVLVF.